Below, 31 T cell receptor beta chains from the same sample are listed, as sequenced in a study of cytomegalovirus exposure and HLA in healthy donors. PCR primers comprised 60 Vbeta and 13 Jbeta primers. Repertoires were generated with immunoSEQ multiplex PCR, while TCRdb's copy carries only in-frame clones and drops some. The sample carries approximately 100,000 clones, about 74% recorded once. The sample was PBMCs. These receptors were taken from a female donor in good health and CMV-seronegative.

J is TRBJ2-1 and V is TRBV7-9; D remains ambiguous. This CDR3 is 17 amino acids long. The germline CDR1 and CDR2 sequences are SEHNR and FQNEAQ (reference sequence). V shed 0 bases and J shed 8 bases, with 20 bases lying between them. The CDR3 region is CASSLAPVPTLLYEQFF. The DNA for the CDR3 is TGTGCCAGCAGCTTAGCACCCGTCCCCACTCTACTTTATGAGCAGTTCTTC. Together with reference TRBV7-9 and TRBJ2-1, the CDR3 gives the full variable domain: DTGVSQNPRHKITKRGQNVTFRCDPISEHNRLYWYRQTLGQGPEFLTYFQNEAQLEKSRLLSDRFSAERPKGSFSTLEIQRTEQGDSAMYLCASSLAPVPTLLYEQFFGPGTRLTVL.

The chain combines TRBV6-6 with TRBJ2-7; 9 positions match TRBD1. The CDR3 contains 13 residues. With V trimmed by 5 bases and J by 6 bases, 5 bases remained unmatched. Germline V lookup: CDR1 MNHNY, CDR2 SVGAGI (reference sequence). CDR3 coding DNA: TGTGCCAGCAGTGCCACGGGACAGGGCGAGCAGTACTTC. Protein sequence: CASSATGQGEQYF.

The V gene is TRBV2, the J gene TRBJ1-4; no definite D call. The CDR3 length is 13 residues. The V and J ends lost 7 bases and 1 base respectively, with 7 bases between them. Germline V gives CDR1 SNHLY, CDR2 FYNNEI. This CDR3 is CASKRETNEKLFF. The DNA of the CDR3 is TGTGCCAGCAAACGAGAAACTAATGAAAAACTGTTTTTT.

The chain links TRBV6-5 to TRBJ2-2, with 7 bases that match TRBD1. V shed 6 bases and J 3 bases; nucleotides not matched to a gene: 4. CDR1 is MNHEY, CDR2 SVGAGI, per germline. The length of the CDR3 is 14 residues. The CDR3 loop reads CASRQQGYTGELFF. In DNA form, the CDR3 reads TGTGCCAGCAGACAACAGGGGTACACCGGGGAGCTGTTTTTT.

The CDR3 spells CASSPRSTGPNYGYTF. The DNA of the CDR3 is TGTGCCAGCAGCCCTCGATCGACAGGGCCTAACTATGGCTACACCTTC. The rearrangement uses TRBV9 and TRBJ1-2, with TRBD1 matching 7 bases. V gave up 4 bases and J gave up 0 bases; unmatched junction bases: 9. The CDR3 runs 16 residues. The germline V gene encodes CDR1 SGDLS and CDR2 YYNGEE.

The gene calls are TRBV30 and TRBJ2-1; the match to TRBD2 covers 9 bases. The germline gives CDR1 GTSNPN, CDR2 SVGIG (reference sequence). The CDR3 runs 15 residues. With 1 base clipped from V and 6 bases from J, the junction kept 7 bases outside the gene matches. The CDR3: CAWSGGGATLNEQFF. Written as DNA, the CDR3 is TGTGCCTGGAGTGGCGGGGGGGCTACACTCAATGAGCAGTTCTTC. Full variable domain (rest looked up from reference TRBV30 and TRBJ2-1): SQTIHQWPATLVQPVGSPLSLECTVEGTSNPNLYWYRQAAGRGLQLLFYSVGIGQISSEVPQNLSASRPQDRQFILSSKKLLLSDSGFYLCAWSGGGATLNEQFFGPGTRLTVL.

The chain is built from TRBV9 and TRBJ2-7; 11 nucleotides match TRBD2. V gave up 4 bases and J gave up 2 bases; unmatched junction bases: 20. The germline CDR1 and CDR2 sequences are SGDLS and YYNGEE. The CDR3 loop spans 20 amino acids. CDR3 bases: TGTGCCAGCAGCCCCCAAATGGGTACTAGCGGGGGCCAAAGACCCTACGAGCAGTACTTC. Protein: CASSPQMGTSGGQRPYEQYF.

The chain links TRBV2 to TRBJ2-3; 8 nucleotides match TRBD2. The V and J ends lost 7 bases and 5 bases, in that order; junction bases with no gene match: 8. Germline V gene sequence: CDR1 SNHLY, CDR2 FYNNEI. The CDR3 length is 14 residues. CDR3 amino acids: CASMDGGALDTQYF. The CDR3 DNA follows: TGTGCCAGCATGGACGGGGGGGCCTTAGATACGCAGTATTTT.

The CDR3 reads CASSAPGQSEAFF. The CDR3 nucleotides read TGTGCCAGCAGTGCCCCGGGACAGAGTGAAGCTTTCTTT. The J gene is TRBJ1-1, the V gene TRBV7-6, with 7 bases matching TRBD1. Per the germline V gene, CDR1 is SGHVS and CDR2 is FNYEAQ. The J segment lost 7 bases and the V segment lost 6 bases, leaving 8 bases of the junction unmatched. The CDR3 has 13 residues.

The rearrangement links TRBV9 to TRBJ2-6; D unclear. From germline, CDR1 is SGDLS and CDR2 YYNGEE. V was shortened by 1 base and J by 1 base, with 3 bases between the two germline ends. The CDR3 runs 14 residues. In DNA form, the CDR3 reads TGTGCCAGCAGCGTATATTCTGGGGCCAACGTCCTGACTTTC. It yields the protein CASSVYSGANVLTF.

The chain employs TRBV5-1 and TRBJ2-5, with D possibly matching TRBD1 (5 bases). The germline gives CDR1 SGHRS, CDR2 YFSETQ. V was shortened by 0 bases and J by 0 bases, with 15 bases between the two germline ends. This CDR3 has 17 residues. The CDR3 region is CASSLAPPLTDQETQYF. Written as DNA, the CDR3 is TGCGCCAGCAGCTTGGCGCCCCCGCTGACAGACCAAGAGACCCAGTACTTC.

This clone has only one observation. The rearrangement joins TRBV2 to TRBJ2-3; 10 bases agree with TRBD1. The CDR3 loop spans 13 amino acids. Germline assignment: CDR1 SNHLY and CDR2 FYNNEI. V lost 8 bases, J lost 3 bases, and 2 bases stayed unmatched. The CDR3 DNA is TGTGCCAGCGGGGGACAGGGGACAGATACGCAGTATTTT. Residues: CASGGQGTDTQYF.

This sequence joins TRBV2 and TRBJ1-1, with TRBD1 matching 7 bases. Germline-derived CDR1 and CDR2 are SNHLY and FYNNEI. This CDR3 is 13 amino acids long. This CDR3 is CAGGGAGNTEAFF. CDR3 DNA sequence: TGTGCTGGAGGGGGCGCGGGGAACACTGAAGCTTTCTTT.

This clone appeared once. The J gene is TRBJ1-2, the V gene TRBV19, with D possibly matching TRBD1 (5 bases). The ends were cut back, 3 bases at V and 7 bases at J, with 12 bases in the middle. This CDR3 has 13 amino acids. Germline loops: CDR1 LNHDA, CDR2 SQIVND (reference sequence). The CDR3 DNA reads TGTGCCAGTAGTATCGAGGGGAGGGTTGGCTACACCTTC. Its protein is CASSIEGRVGYTF.

The V call is TRBV6-1, the J call TRBJ2-4, with a weak D call TRBD1 (6 bases). The CDR3 consists of 15 residues. Trimming left V 6 bases short and J 0 bases short, with 12 bases between. CDR1 is MNHNS and CDR2 is SASEGT in the germline V gene. In nucleotides, the CDR3 is TGTGCCAGCAGAACAGGGCTTCTAGCCAAAAACATTCAGTACTTC. Its translation: CASRTGLLAKNIQYF.

This sequence joins TRBV7-9 and TRBJ1-6; D remains ambiguous. The CDR3 is 12 amino acids. The germline gives CDR1 SEHNR, CDR2 FQNEAQ (reference sequence). Between the trimmed V and J ends, which lost 4 bases and 7 bases, there was a span of 5 bases. As DNA, the CDR3 is TGTGCCAGCAGCTCGGAGAATTCACCCCTCCACTTT. It is translated as CASSSENSPLHF.

The gene calls are TRBV7-8 and TRBJ1-2, with TRBD1 as a possible D gene (5 bases). Looked up from germline, CDR1 is SGHVS and CDR2 is FQNEAQ. Trimming took off 0 bases at V and 7 bases at J, with 15 bases between the two ends. This CDR3 is 15 amino acids long. The CDR3 reads CASSLAGQGPSGYTF. CDR3 sequence (DNA): TGTGCCAGCAGCTTAGCGGGGCAGGGCCCGAGTGGCTACACCTTC.

V gene TRBV6-4 combines with J gene TRBJ1-4; 7 bases map to TRBD1. The germline V gene encodes CDR1 MRHNA and CDR2 SNTAGT. CDR3 length: 17 amino acids. Trimming took 6 bases from V and 8 from J; bases not matched to a gene: 18. The CDR3 bases are TGTGCCAGCAGCAAATGGAGGGACAGACCATTTGGAGAAAAACTGTTTTTT. Amino acid sequence: CASSKWRDRPFGEKLFF.

DNA for the CDR3: TGTGCCAGCAGCCCCGGTTTTTACGAGCAGTTCTTC. Amino acids: CASSPGFYEQFF. The V gene is TRBV9, the J gene TRBJ2-1; D remains ambiguous. Germline lookup yields CDR1 SGDLS and CDR2 YYNGEE. This CDR3 comprises 12 residues. V was cut by 4 bases and J by 10 bases, with 12 bases left in between.

The chain couples TRBV7-2 to TRBJ1-6; D is ambiguous. The germline V gene has CDR1 SGHTA and CDR2 FQGNSA. With 1 base removed from V and 6 bases from J, the gap between germline ends came to 10 bases. This CDR3 has 15 amino acids. The CDR3 coding sequence is TGTGCCAGCAGCTTAGGCGGGCTTGGTAATTCACCCCTCCACTTT. Its translation is CASSLGGLGNSPLHF.

DNA for the CDR3: TGTGCCAGCAGTTCACAGGGGGCAAGGACCGGGGAGCTGTTTTTT. Its protein is CASSSQGARTGELFF. The rearrangement uses TRBV7-9 and TRBJ2-2; 9 bases match TRBD1. The CDR3 is 15 residues long. Germline V gene sequence: CDR1 SEHNR, CDR2 FQNEAQ (reference sequence). Trimming took 6 bases from V and 5 from J; bases not matched to a gene: 7.

This clone was observed a single time. Here the CDR3 reads CASSFSGGLGSSGANVLTF. For the CDR3, the DNA is TGTGCCAGCAGCTTCTCCGGGGGACTGGGATCCTCTGGGGCCAACGTCCTGACTTTC. The chain combines TRBV5-6 with TRBJ2-6, with a possible D match to TRBD2 (6 bases). V was cut by 2 bases and J by 0 bases, with 18 bases left in between. Germline CDR1 SGHDT, CDR2 YYEEEE. This CDR3 is built from 19 residues.

The genes are TRBV10-3 and TRBJ1-5; possible D gene TRBD1, 5 bases. Germline V gives CDR1 ENHRY, CDR2 SYGVKD. The length of the CDR3 is 13 residues. V was pared by 3 bases and J by 7 bases, with 10 bases between. CDR3 residues: CAISERRDQPQHF. Written as DNA, the CDR3 is TGTGCCATCAGTGAAAGGAGGGACCAGCCCCAGCATTTT.

The V call is TRBV28, the J call TRBJ2-7; 9 bases fit TRBD1. The CDR3 runs to 16 residues. Germline CDR1 and CDR2: MDHEN and SYDVKM. Trimming at V came to 5 bases and at J to 6 bases, leaving 14 bases not matched to a gene. Here the CDR3 reads CASSHQSGQGPREQYF. The DNA for the CDR3 is TGTGCCAGCAGTCACCAGTCGGGACAGGGACCCCGCGAGCAGTACTTC.

The gene calls are TRBV6-1 and TRBJ1-1; maybe TRBD1 (6 bases). Deletions cut 8 bases from V and 5 bases from J, with 15 bases between. This CDR3 comprises 13 residues. The V gene's germline CDR1 is MNHNS and CDR2 SASEGT. CDR3 sequence: CASGTPVGTEAFF. CDR3 nucleotide sequence: TGTGCCAGCGGGACACCCGTTGGGACTGAAGCTTTCTTT.

J is TRBJ2-7 and V is TRBV30, with D unresolved. The V and J ends lost 0 bases and 4 bases respectively, with 7 bases between them. CDR3 size: 12 residues. Germline V lookup: CDR1 GTSNPN, CDR2 SVGIG (reference sequence). The CDR3 DNA follows: TGTGCCTGGAGTGTCGGGTGGTACGAGCAGTACTTC. As protein: CAWSVGWYEQYF.

V gene TRBV6-5 combines with J gene TRBJ2-1; the D gene is possibly TRBD1 (6 bases). Per germline, CDR1 MNHEY and CDR2 SVGAGI. The CDR3 covers 13 residues. The ends were cut back, 10 bases at V and 10 bases at J, with 20 bases in the middle. As DNA, the CDR3 is TGTGCCACGAGACAGGCAGGCCCCGGGGAGCAGTTCTTC. This encodes CATRQAGPGEQFF.

The chain recombines TRBV19 with TRBJ2-1; D is possibly TRBD2 (6 bases). This CDR3 is built from 13 residues. Germline loops: CDR1 LNHDA, CDR2 SQIVND (reference sequence). The ends were cut back, 3 bases at V and 6 bases at J, with 9 bases in the middle. The CDR3 DNA is TGTGCCAGTAGTATTAGTAGCGGCAATGAGCAGTTCTTC. This codes for CASSISSGNEQFF.

As for this clone: The junction and the germline gene differ at one end; a read error may be behind it. The chain is built from TRBV7-2 and TRBJ1-3, with TRBD1 as a possible D gene (5 bases). CDR3 size: 14 residues. From germline, CDR1 is SGHTA and CDR2 FQGNSA. CDR3 amino acids: CASSLGGQGTTIYF. In nucleotides, the CDR3 is TGTGCCAGCAGCTTGGGCGGTCAGGGAACCACCATATATTTT. Supplemented by reference TRBV7-2 and TRBJ1-3, the full variable domain reads GAGVSQSPSNKVTEKGKDVELRCDPISGHTALYWYRQSLGQGLEFLIYFQGNSAPDKSGLPSDRFSAERTGGSVSTLTIQRTQQEDSAVYLCASSLGGQGTTIYFGEGSWLTVV.

The chain employs TRBV5-1 and TRBJ2-7; 8 bases map to TRBD1. The ends lost 4 bases at V and 1 base at J; junction bases unmatched: 7. This CDR3 is built from 15 residues. Germline loops: CDR1 SGHRS, CDR2 YFSETQ. The CDR3 DNA follows: TGCGCCAGCAGCCAAAGCCAGGGGGCGTCCTACGAGCAGTACTTC. Translated: CASSQSQGASYEQYF.

The chain recombines TRBV27 with TRBJ2-2; possibly TRBD1 for D (5 bases). The CDR3 is 17 residues long. Trimming pared 1 base from V and 0 bases from J, leaving 12 bases between. Germline V gene data show CDR1 as MNHEY and CDR2 as SMNVEV (reference sequence). CDR3 region: CASSLYPTVANTGELFF. CDR3 nucleotides: TGTGCCAGCAGTTTATACCCGACAGTCGCGAACACCGGGGAGCTGTTTTTT.